The T cell receptor (beta chain) described here comes from a study of T cells in Graves' hyperthyroidism and ophthalmopathy. The CDR3 has 16 residues. Trimming removed 2 bases at V and 0 bases at J, with 13 bases between. Germline CDR1 is MNHNY and CDR2 is SVGAGI (reference sequence). Diagnostic assessment was based on clinical symptoms, serum thyroxine and TRAb, thyroid ultrasound and orbital computed tomography. This clonotype was detected a few times. Authors of the study amplified TCR beta CDR3 regions from RNA transcripts. An initial round of RT-PCR targeting the TCR CDR3 relied on the HTBI primer set. TCRdb used MiXCR to reprocess the multiplex PCR reads, holding one entry per CDR3 protein. The sample contains hundreds of thousands of distinct CDR3 sequences, around 40% of which appear only once.

The receptor was derived from a woman in her 40s with Graves' hyperthyroidism. Input material: blood. The V gene is TRBV6-6, the J gene TRBJ2-5; no clear D gene. The CDR3 bases are TGTGCCAGCAGTTACGGAATACCCCAAAACCAAGAGACCCAGTACTTC. Its protein product is CASSYGIPQNQETQYF.